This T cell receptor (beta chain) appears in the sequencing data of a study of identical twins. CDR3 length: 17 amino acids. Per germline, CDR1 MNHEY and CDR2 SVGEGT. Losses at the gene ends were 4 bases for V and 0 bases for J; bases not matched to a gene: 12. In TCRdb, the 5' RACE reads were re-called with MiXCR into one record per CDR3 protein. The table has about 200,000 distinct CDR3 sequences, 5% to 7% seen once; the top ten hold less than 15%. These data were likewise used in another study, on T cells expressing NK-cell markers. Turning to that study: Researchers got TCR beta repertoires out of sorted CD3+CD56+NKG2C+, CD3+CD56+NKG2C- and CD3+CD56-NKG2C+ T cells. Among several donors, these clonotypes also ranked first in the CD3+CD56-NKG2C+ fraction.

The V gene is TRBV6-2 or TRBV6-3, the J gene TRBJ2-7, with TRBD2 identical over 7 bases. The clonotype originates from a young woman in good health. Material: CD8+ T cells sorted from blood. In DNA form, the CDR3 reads TGTGCCAGCAGTTGGACTAGAGCGGGCGTGAGCTCCTACGAGCAGTACTTC. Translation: CASSWTRAGVSSYEQYF.